This TCR beta chain was documented in a study of cytomegalovirus exposure and HLA in healthy donors. Comment on this clone: The antigen remains undetermined.

The donors were healthy bone marrow donors. Unrecorded immune exposures were likely, despite nominal health at sampling. Notes on the study in general: Among the most significant clusters, several appeared linked to common viral pathogens in a later analysis. Later work found most CMV-associated TCR beta chains apparently HLA-restricted.

The CDR3 runs 15 residues. CDR1 and CDR2 from the germline V gene are MNHEY and SVGAGI. Trimming removed 0 bases at V and 4 bases at J, with 12 bases between. PCR involved 60 Vbeta and 13 Jbeta primers. TCRdb's copy holds only in-frame clones and misses some; the assay was immunoSEQ multiplex PCR. The data show some 150,000 clones, roughly 85% seen once. This clonotype was obtained from a man aged 35 to 55 in good health and CMV-seropositive. The source material was PBMCs. The chain employs TRBV6-5 and TRBJ1-1; D ambiguous. The CDR3 nucleotides are TGTGCCAGCAGTTACTCGGTGGCAGTAAGCACTGAAGCTTTCTTT. Encoded protein: CASSYSVAVSTEAFF.